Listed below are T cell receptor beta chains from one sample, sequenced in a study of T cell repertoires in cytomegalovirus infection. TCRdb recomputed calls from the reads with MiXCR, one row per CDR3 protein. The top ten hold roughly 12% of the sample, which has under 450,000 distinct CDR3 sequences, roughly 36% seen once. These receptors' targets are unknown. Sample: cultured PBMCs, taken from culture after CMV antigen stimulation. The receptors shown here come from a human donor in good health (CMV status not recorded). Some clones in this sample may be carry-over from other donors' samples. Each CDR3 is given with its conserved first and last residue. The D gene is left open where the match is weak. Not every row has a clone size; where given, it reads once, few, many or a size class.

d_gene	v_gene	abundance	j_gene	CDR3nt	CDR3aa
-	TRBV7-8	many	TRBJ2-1	TGTGCCAGCAGCTCAAAACCGGACCCGTACTATGAGCAGTTCTTC	CASSSKPDPYYEQFF
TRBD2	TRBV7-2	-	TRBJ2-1	TGTGCCAGCAGCTTAGGGGCGGGGGTGTACAATGAGCAGTTCTTC	CASSLGAGVYNEQFF
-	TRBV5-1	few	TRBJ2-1	TGCGCCAGCAGCTTGGACGTTGACAATGAGCAGTTCTTC	CASSLDVDNEQFF
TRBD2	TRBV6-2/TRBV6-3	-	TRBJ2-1	TGTGCCATCCAGACTAGCGGGGCACACAATGAGCAGTTCTTC	CAIQTSGAHNEQFF
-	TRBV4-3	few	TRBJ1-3	TGCGCCAGCAGCCCTTCGACGGAACCCTCTGGAAACACCATATATTTT	CASSPSTEPSGNTIYF
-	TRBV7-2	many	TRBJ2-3	TGTGCCAGCAGCTTAGCGGGGACATTCAGCACAGATACGCAGTATTTT	CASSLAGTFSTDTQYF
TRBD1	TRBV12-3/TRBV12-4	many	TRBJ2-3	TGTGCCAGCAGTTTTCCCAGCGGACAGGGCCCGGATACGCAGTATTTT	CASSFPSGQGPDTQYF
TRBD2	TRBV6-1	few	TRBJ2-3	TGTGCCAGCAGTGGGCTAGCGGGAAACCGACGCACAGATACGCAGTATTTT	CASSGLAGNRRTDTQYF
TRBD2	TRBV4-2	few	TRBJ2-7	TGTGCCAGCAGCCAAGATTTTTCTAGCGGGAGCTACGAGCAGTACTTC	CASSQDFSSGSYEQYF
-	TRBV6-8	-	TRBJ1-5	TGTGCCAGCACGGGGGTGGGGCAGCCCCAGCATTTT	CASTGVGQPQHF
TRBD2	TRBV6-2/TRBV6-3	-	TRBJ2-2	TGTGCCAGCATCAATCGGGGGGCCGGGGAGCTGTTTTTT	CASINRGAGELFF
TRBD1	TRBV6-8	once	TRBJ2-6	TGTGCCAGCTGGGACAGGGGTGAGTCTGGGGCCAACGTCCTGACTTTC	CASWDRGESGANVLTF
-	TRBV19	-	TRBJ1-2	TGTGCCAGTAGTAAGAAGACAGATTTTAACTATGGCTACACCTTC	CASSKKTDFNYGYTF
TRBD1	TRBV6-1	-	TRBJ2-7	TGTGCCAGCTTGCCACAGGGGGCGAGGTACGAGCAGTACTTC	CASLPQGARYEQYF
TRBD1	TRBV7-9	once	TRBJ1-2	TGTGCCAGCACTGCCGGGACAGGGGGCTTCTATGGCTACACCTTC	CASTAGTGGFYGYTF
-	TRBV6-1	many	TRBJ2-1	TGTGCCAGCAGGGACAGAGACAATGAGCAGTTCTTC	CASRDRDNEQFF
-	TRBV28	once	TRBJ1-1	TGTGCCAGCGGAGGGGAGCATAACACTGAAGCTTTCTTT	CASGGEHNTEAFF
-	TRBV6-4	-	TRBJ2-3	TGTGCCACCCGGTCCGAGGCAGATACGCAGTATTTT	CATRSEADTQYF
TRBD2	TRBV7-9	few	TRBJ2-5	TGTGCCAGCAGCTTAGCGCGGCGGGAGCGGGAGACCCAGTACTTC	CASSLARRERETQYF
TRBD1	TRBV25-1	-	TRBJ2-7	TGTGCCAGCAGTGCGGGGACAGGGTACGAGCAGTACTTC	CASSAGTGYEQYF
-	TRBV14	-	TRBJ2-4	TGTGCCAGCAGCCAATCGGCTAGCATAGGCATTCAGTACTTC	CASSQSASIGIQYF
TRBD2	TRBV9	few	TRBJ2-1	TGTGCCAGCAGCGCGGGACTAGCGGTGGCCGCCGAGCAGTTCTTC	CASSAGLAVAAEQFF
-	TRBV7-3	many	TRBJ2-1	TGTGCCAGCAGCCCCAGCCGCGCGTTGGCCTACAATGAGCAGTTCTTC	CASSPSRALAYNEQFF
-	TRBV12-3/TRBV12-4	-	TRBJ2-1	TGTGCCAGCAGCCCCCAGAGTCCGGATGTCAATGAGCAGTTCTTC	CASSPQSPDVNEQFF
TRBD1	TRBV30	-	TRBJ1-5	TGTGCCTGGAGTACAGGGGGCCATCAGCCCCAGCATTTT	CAWSTGGHQPQHF
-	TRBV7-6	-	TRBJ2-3	TGTGCCAGCAGCTTAGCGCTAACCGGGGGCGGCACAGATACGCAGTATTTT	CASSLALTGGGTDTQYF
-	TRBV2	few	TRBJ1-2	TGTGCCAGCAGTGAGCGACAGGCGGCTAACTATGGCTACACCTTC	CASSERQAANYGYTF
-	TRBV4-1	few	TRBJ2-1	TGCGCCAGCAGCCGACCAGGAGGGTACTCCTACAATGAGCAGTTCTTC	CASSRPGGYSYNEQFF
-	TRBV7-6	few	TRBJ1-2	TGTGCCAGCAGCCCAAGGACGGGGGCGCTTGGCTACACCTTC	CASSPRTGALGYTF
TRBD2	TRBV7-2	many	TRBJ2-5	TGTGCCAGCAGCTTTCGACTAGCGGGAGGGCAAGAGACCCAGTACTTC	CASSFRLAGGQETQYF
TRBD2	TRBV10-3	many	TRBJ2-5	TGTGCCACCGGGGGGGGGGCCCGAACCCAATGGACCCAGTACTTC	CATGGGARTQWTQYF
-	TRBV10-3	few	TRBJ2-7	TGTGCCATCAGTGAGTCAAGGACATCGACCTACGAGCAGTACTTC	CAISESRTSTYEQYF
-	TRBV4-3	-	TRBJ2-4	TGCGCCAGCAGCCAAGGGGCCCAGAGCGGAGGGGGCAAAAACATTCAGTACTTC	CASSQGAQSGGGKNIQYF
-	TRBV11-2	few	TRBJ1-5	TGTGCCAGCAGCTTAAATGACAGGCCTAATCAGCCCCAGCATTTT	CASSLNDRPNQPQHF
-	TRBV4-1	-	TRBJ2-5	TGCGCCAGCAGCCAAGTCGGCGGTTGGGTGACCCAGTACTTC	CASSQVGGWVTQYF
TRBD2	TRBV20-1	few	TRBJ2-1	TGCAGTGCTAGAGCTTCAAAAGCGGGAGGGCCTTTAAATGAGCAGTTCTTC	CSARASKAGGPLNEQFF
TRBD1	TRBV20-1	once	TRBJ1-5	TGCAGTGCCTGGGACAGGGCCCAGCATCAGCCCCAGCATTTT	CSAWDRAQHQPQHF